The 7 T cell receptor beta chains below all came from one sample that was sequenced in a study of T cells in localized non-small cell lung cancer. The assay was immunoSEQ multiplex PCR, and TCRdb's table has in-frame clones only and misses some. The sample has tens of thousands of clones; roughly 84% are singletons. Sequenced here: PBMCs, sampled before any cancer treatment. The origin of the receptors is a man aged 40 to 75 with stage II lung adenocarcinoma.

V is TRBV2 and J is TRBJ1-5; TRBD1 aligns across 9 bases. Germline-derived CDR1 and CDR2 are SNHLY and FYNNEI. The CDR3 has 15 amino acids. Trimming removed 6 bases from V and 1 base from J; junction bases left unmatched: 4. In nucleotides, the CDR3 is TGTGCCAGCAGGGAACAGGGGGCAAGCAATCAGCCCCAGCATTTT. Protein: CASREQGASNQPQHF.

In nucleotides, the CDR3 is TGTGCCATCCGCGGGAAGGGAGGCTATGGCTACACCTTC. It codes for CAIRGKGGYGYTF. This chain links TRBV10-3 with TRBJ1-2; D gene ambiguous. This CDR3 contains 13 residues. V lost 8 bases, J lost 4 bases, and 14 bases lay in between. CDR1 and CDR2 (germline): ENHRY, SYGVKD.

The chain has TRBV5-4 and TRBJ1-1; D is undetermined. The CDR3 loop spans 18 amino acids. In germline, CDR1 is SGHNT, CDR2 YYREEE (reference sequence). The V end was cut by 1 base, the J end by 6 bases, with 25 bases between. Here the CDR3 reads CASSLFSLRFRGVAEAFF. The CDR3, as DNA: TGTGCCAGCAGCTTGTTCAGCTTGCGGTTTCGTGGTGTGGCTGAAGCTTTCTTT.

This chain uses TRBV5-8 with TRBJ1-2, with a possible D match to TRBD1 (6 bases). With 3 bases removed from V and 6 bases from J, the gap between germline ends came to 9 bases. Per germline, CDR1 SGHTS and CDR2 YDEGEE. The CDR3 consists of 12 residues. CDR3 amino acids: CASSWGGDGYTF. For the CDR3, the DNA is TGTGCCAGCAGCTGGGGGGGCGATGGCTACACCTTC.

This clone was counted a single time. The chain carries TRBV5-1 and TRBJ2-1, with D maybe TRBD1 (6 bases). Deletions cut 0 bases from V and 5 bases from J, with 12 bases between. The CDR3 totals 15 residues. The germline V gene encodes CDR1 SGHRS and CDR2 YFSETQ. CDR3 in amino acids: CASSLEGTPNNEQFF. The CDR3 DNA reads as TGCGCCAGCAGCTTGGAAGGGACACCCAACAATGAGCAGTTCTTC.

This clone appeared a single time. V is TRBV21-1 and J is TRBJ2-1; the table's TRBD1 call for D was not verified on the DNA. TRBV21-1 is termed a pseudogene. CDR3 length equals 15 residues. The CDR3 loop reads CASSNRQGAYNEQFF. Here the CDR3 DNA reads TGTGCCAGCAGCAATAGACAGGGGGCTTACAATGAGCAGTTCTTC.

This sequence joins TRBV14 and TRBJ2-3; D possibly uses TRBD1 or TRBD2 (6 bases each). The germline V gene has CDR1 SGHDN and CDR2 FVKESK. The CDR3 is made up of 14 amino acids. Between the trimmed V and J ends, which lost 1 base and 3 bases, there was a span of 8 bases. CDR3 region: CASSQAGATDTQYF. CDR3 in DNA: TGTGCCAGCAGCCAAGCGGGGGCTACAGATACGCAGTATTTT.